This T cell receptor beta chain was identified during a study of shared T cell receptors in the human thymus. Trimming left V 3 bases short and J 1 base short, with 8 bases between. Germline CDR1 reads SGHNT; CDR2 reads YYREEE (reference sequence). The CDR3 is 15 residues long. TCRdb's copy holds only in-frame clones and misses some; the assay was immunoSEQ multiplex PCR. Found here are about 660,000 clones, approximately 87% of them singletons; the top ten hold 0.009% to 0.0095%. These data were also filed under a second study, of human thymus T cells. That report notes: Donors were healthy Finnish babies undergoing corrective operations for congenital heart defects. The thymus was resected at corrective cardiac surgery. Apparent bias marked the V and J gene usage of thymic and blood repertoires. Related studies noted strongly shared thymic repertoires across unrelated people.

The TCR originated in a boy under three years old with a congenital heart defect. Material: thymocytes. The chain links TRBV5-4 to TRBJ1-6, with D maybe TRBD1 (6 bases). As DNA, the CDR3 is TGTGCCAGCAGCTCACAGGGATCCTATAATTCACCCCTCCACTTT. As protein: CASSSQGSYNSPLHF.